A selection of T cell receptor beta chains follows, all from one sample in a study of blood T cell repertoires in COVID-19. Measured with immunoSEQ multiplex PCR; TCRdb has only the in-frame clones, and not every one. Found here are fewer than 300,000 clones, 88% of them singletons; the top ten hold 3.5% to 4.5%. Sequencing was performed on peripheral blood. The receptors were sampled from a man between 60 and 75 years old who had recovered from COVID-19. CDR3s include the opening cysteine and the closing phenylalanine or tryptophan. D genes are given only for firm matches. A clone size is listed for some rows: how often the clone was seen (once, few, many), or a class if it is expanded.

15	TRBD1	.	TRBV6-5	TRBJ2-7	CASSNRDRLNYEQYF	TGTGCCAGCAGTAACCGGGACAGGCTGAACTACGAGCAGTACTTC
16	.	.	TRBV4-1	TRBJ2-4	CASSQLSGIAKNIQYF	TGCGCCAGCAGCCAACTTTCAGGTATTGCCAAAAACATTCAGTACTTC
16	.	few	TRBV27	TRBJ2-3	CARSRPRAGSTDTQYF	TGTGCCAGAAGTCGACCGCGGGCAGGTAGCACAGATACGCAGTATTTT
16	.	.	TRBV19	TRBJ2-1	CASSMGAGLSYNEQFF	TGTGCCAGTAGTATGGGGGCAGGCCTTTCCTACAATGAGCAGTTCTTC
13	.	.	TRBV5-4	TRBJ1-1	CASSSGRDTEAFF	TGTGCCAGCAGCTCTGGCAGGGACACTGAAGCTTTCTTT
21	TRBD1	.	TRBV19	TRBJ1-1	CASSMGLVGYKGALLNTEAFF	TGTGCCAGTAGTATGGGTTTGGTTGGGTACAAGGGGGCATTGCTGAACACTGAAGCTTTCTTT
15	.	.	TRBV5-1	TRBJ2-7	CASSGGTQPTYEQYF	TGCGCCAGCAGCGGCGGGACTCAGCCCACCTACGAGCAGTACTTC
16	.	.	TRBV11-2	TRBJ1-3	CASSVTLPNSGNTIYF	TGTGCCAGCAGCGTTACGTTGCCTAACTCTGGAAACACCATATATTTT
15	TRBD2	.	TRBV27	TRBJ2-3	CASSPQRGYTDTQYF	TGTGCCAGCAGCCCACAGCGGGGGTACACAGATACGCAGTATTTT
13	TRBD1	.	TRBV30	TRBJ1-1	CAWSGQGGTEAFF	TGTGCCTGGAGTGGACAGGGAGGTACTGAAGCTTTCTTT
14	.	.	TRBV6-1	TRBJ1-4	CASSERTDNEKLFF	TGTGCCAGCAGTGAAAGGACAGACAATGAAAAACTGTTTTTT
14	TRBD1	.	TRBV11-2	TRBJ2-7	CASSFGTGRYEQYF	TGTGCCAGCAGCTTCGGGACAGGGCGGTACGAGCAGTACTTC
17	.	.	TRBV5-1	TRBJ1-3	CASSYAGTGFAGNTIYF	TGCGCCAGCAGCTACGCGGGGACTGGCTTTGCTGGAAACACCATATATTTT
14	TRBD1	few	TRBV5-5	TRBJ2-1	CASSRQGDYNEQFF	TGTGCCAGCAGTAGACAGGGAGATTACAATGAGCAGTTCTTC
11	.	.	TRBV29-1	TRBJ2-3	CSTRNTDTQYF	TGCAGCACGAGGAACACAGATACGCAGTATTTT
15	.	few	TRBV4-2	TRBJ1-5	CASSQVSRGDQPQHF	TGTGCCAGCAGCCAAGTATCGCGGGGCGACCAGCCCCAGCATTTT
14	TRBD1	.	TRBV27	TRBJ1-2	CASSPTNRGGGYTF	TGTGCCAGCAGTCCAACCAACAGGGGCGGCGGCTACACCTTC
13	.	.	TRBV19	TRBJ1-6	CASSISFNSPLHF	TGTGCCAGTAGTATCTCGTTTAATTCACCCCTCCACTTT
15	.	.	TRBV19	TRBJ1-1	CASLKPGLVYAEAFF	TGTGCCAGTCTGAAACCGGGACTTGTTTACGCTGAAGCTTTCTTT
17	TRBD1	.	TRBV5-8	TRBJ1-3	CASSLGLTGKSGNTIYF	TGTGCCAGCAGCTTGGGATTGACAGGGAAGTCTGGAAACACCATATATTTT
15	.	few	TRBV18	TRBJ2-1	CASSPIGVSYNEQFF	TGTGCCAGCTCACCAATTGGAGTCTCCTACAATGAGCAGTTCTTC
18	TRBD2	.	TRBV4-1	TRBJ2-5	CASSHSLASGGYQETQYF	TGCGCCAGCAGCCATTCGTTGGCTAGCGGGGGGTACCAAGAGACCCAGTACTTC
15	.	.	TRBV11-2	TRBJ2-7	CASSRTGVGRYEQYF	TGTGCCAGCAGCCGAACGGGGGTCGGTCGCTACGAGCAGTACTTC
16	TRBD1	.	TRBV7-9	TRBJ1-2	CASRAGTDLRAGGYTF	TGTGCCAGCAGAGCTGGGACAGACCTCCGGGCGGGTGGCTACACCTTC
15	.	once	TRBV9	TRBJ1-2	CASSVVNSAGYGYTF	TGTGCCAGCAGCGTAGTTAACTCCGCGGGCTATGGCTACACCTTC
15	TRBD1	.	TRBV5-1	TRBJ2-3	CASSFGQASTDTQYF	TGCGCCAGCAGCTTCGGACAGGCTAGCACAGATACGCAGTATTTT
17	.	.	TRBV5-1	TRBJ1-4	CASSLTFTGPQGEKLFF	TGCGCCAGCAGCTTGACCTTTACAGGGCCCCAGGGAGAAAAACTGTTTTTT
14	.	.	TRBV2	TRBJ1-4	CASSVGEHREKLFF	TGTGCCAGCAGTGTGGGAGAACATAGAGAAAAACTGTTTTTT
16	TRBD1	.	TRBV9	TRBJ1-2	CASSVEAGRGPYGYTF	TGTGCCAGCAGCGTAGAAGCGGGCAGGGGGCCCTATGGCTACACCTTC
17	TRBD2	.	TRBV25-1	TRBJ2-3	CASSETKVGGFGDTQYF	TGTGCCAGCAGTGAGACTAAAGTGGGGGGGTTCGGAGATACGCAGTATTTT
15	TRBD2	.	TRBV6-4	TRBJ2-3	CASSDSTSGGDTQYF	TGTGCCAGCAGTGACTCGACTAGCGGGGGGGATACGCAGTATTTT
13	.	.	TRBV7-2	TRBJ1-2	CASSDTGNYGYTF	TGTGCCAGCAGCGACACAGGCAACTATGGCTACACCTTC
14	.	once	TRBV7-8	TRBJ1-5	CASSLAGQGQPQHF	TGTGCCAGCAGCTTAGCGGGACAAGGGCAGCCCCAGCATTTT
15	.	many	TRBV2	TRBJ2-2	CASSEDWMNTGELFF	TGTGCCAGCAGTGAGGACTGGATGAACACCGGGGAGCTGTTTTTT
14	.	.	TRBV7-6	TRBJ1-2	CASSFGPANYGYTF	TGTGCCAGCTCTTTCGGTCCCGCTAACTATGGCTACACCTTC
16	TRBD2	.	TRBV2	TRBJ2-7	CASIQAGGAPGYEQYF	TGTGCCAGCATCCAGGCGGGGGGGGCTCCCGGTTACGAGCAGTACTTC
13	.	few	TRBV5-4	TRBJ2-7	CASSWKPGGEQYF	TGTGCCAGCAGCTGGAAACCCGGGGGCGAGCAGTACTTC
19	TRBD2	.	TRBV5-6	TRBJ2-3	CASSLVTSGLAGSTDTQYF	TGTGCCAGCAGCTTGGTTACTTCGGGACTAGCGGGGAGCACAGATACGCAGTATTTT
19	TRBD1	.	TRBV27	TRBJ2-2	CASSWEVRDREANTGELFF	TGTGCCAGCAGTTGGGAAGTCCGGGACAGGGAGGCGAACACCGGGGAGCTGTTTTTT
15	.	.	TRBV10-2	TRBJ2-5	CASDAGRIFQETQYF	TGCGCCAGCGACGCAGGGCGGATTTTCCAAGAGACCCAGTACTTC
15	TRBD1	.	TRBV19	TRBJ1-4	CASSAGTGFREKLFF	TGTGCCAGTAGTGCCGGGACAGGGTTTAGAGAAAAACTGTTTTTT
15	.	.	TRBV6-5	TRBJ2-2	CASSYDILDPGELFF	TGTGCCAGCAGTTACGACATATTGGATCCCGGGGAGCTGTTTTTT
13	.	.	TRBV7-2	TRBJ1-5	CASSLNGGQPQHF	TGTGCCAGCAGCTTAAACGGAGGTCAGCCCCAGCATTTT
14	TRBD2	.	TRBV6-5	TRBJ2-1	CAIELAGGNNEQFF	TGTGCCATCGAACTAGCGGGGGGGAACAATGAGCAGTTCTTC
17	.	.	TRBV4-2	TRBJ1-6	CASSQDPNTGFNSPLHF	TGTGCCAGCAGCCAAGATCCAAATACCGGGTTTAATTCACCCCTCCACTTT
13	TRBD1	.	TRBV5-1	TRBJ2-2	CASSRDRAGELFF	TGCGCCAGCAGCCGGGACAGGGCCGGGGAGCTGTTTTTT
15	TRBD1	.	TRBV19	TRBJ1-4	CASRKTGGGEEKLFF	TGTGCCAGTAGAAAAACAGGGGGCGGGGAGGAAAAACTGTTTTTT
20	TRBD1	.	TRBV10-3	TRBJ2-4	CAISESSSAGGYSSPNIQYF	TGTGCCATCAGTGAGTCTTCTTCGGCAGGGGGCTATTCAAGCCCAAACATTCAGTACTTC
15	.	.	TRBV10-2	TRBJ2-3	CASSEIGRNTDTQYF	TGCGCCAGCAGTGAGATAGGCAGGAACACAGATACGCAGTATTTT
17	TRBD1	.	TRBV4-2	TRBJ1-2	CASSQDLRQGTNYGYTF	TGTGCCAGCAGCCAAGACCTCCGACAGGGGACAAACTATGGCTACACCTTC
11	.	.	TRBV29-1	TRBJ1-4	CSVRGSEKLFF	TGCAGCGTTAGGGGATCTGAAAAACTGTTTTTT
13	.	.	TRBV29-1	TRBJ2-7	CSVVWTEPYEQYF	TGCAGCGTTGTATGGACAGAACCCTACGAGCAGTACTTC
13	TRBD2	.	TRBV12-3/TRBV12-4	TRBJ2-1	CASSLLAGIEQFF	TGTGCCAGCAGTTTATTAGCGGGGATTGAGCAGTTCTTC
18	TRBD1	.	TRBV7-9	TRBJ2-2	CASSRKGAGLMNTGELFF	TGTGCCAGCAGCCGTAAGGGGGCGGGCCTTATGAACACCGGGGAGCTGTTTTTT
14	TRBD1	few	TRBV27	TRBJ1-6	CASSLTGGLSPLHF	TGTGCCAGCAGTTTAACAGGGGGCCTCTCACCCCTCCACTTT
11	.	.	TRBV20-1	TRBJ1-1	CSARGQTEAFF	TGCAGTGCTAGGGGGCAGACTGAAGCTTTCTTT
13	.	.	TRBV25-1	TRBJ2-7	CASSGLRSYEQYF	TGTGCCAGCAGTGGACTTCGATCCTACGAGCAGTACTTC
14	TRBD1	.	TRBV3-1/TRBV3-2	TRBJ2-5	CASSSATDRETQYF	TGTGCCAGCAGCTCGGCGACGGACAGGGAGACCCAGTACTTC